Presented here are 8 T cell receptor beta chains from one specimen sequenced in a study of beta chain features in type 1 diabetes. The entirety of the isolated RNA underwent reverse transcription, so expressed TCRB transcripts were sequenced. Method: immunoSEQ multiplex PCR; TCRdb's copy keeps in-frame clones and lacks some. Among hundreds of thousands of clones listed, about 14% were seen once. Specimen: naive CD4+ T cells from blood. Receptor source: a man aged 18 to 29 in good health.

This clone was counted only a few times. Other DNA sequences in the same sample also yield this CDR3. This chain connects TRBV18 to TRBJ2-3; no clear D. This CDR3 is built from 12 residues. Trimming removed 0 bases at V and 6 bases at J, with 4 bases between. Germline V gives CDR1 KGHSH, CDR2 LQKENI. Here the CDR3 DNA reads TGTGCCAGCTCACCACCATCGGATACGCAGTATTTT. It specifies CASSPPSDTQYF.

Worth noting for this clone: The junction does not match germline at one end; this may be a read error. The gene calls are TRBV7-9 and TRBJ1-2; TRBD1 is a possible D gene (6 bases). From germline, CDR1 is SEHNR and CDR2 FQNEAQ (reference sequence). The CDR3 contains 13 residues. This CDR3 reads CANSLGGNYGYTF. The CDR3 coding sequence is TGTGCCAACAGCTTAGGGGGAAACTATGGCTACACCTTC.

This clone was counted a few times. The V call is TRBV28, the J call TRBJ1-1; D call uncertain. This CDR3 is 16 amino acids long. Trimming removed 4 bases at V and 1 base at J, with 16 bases between. Germline CDR1 reads MDHEN; CDR2 reads SYDVKM. The CDR3 sequence: CASSSSTASWNTEAFF. For the CDR3, the DNA is TGTGCCAGCAGTTCTTCTACAGCGAGCTGGAACACTGAAGCTTTCTTT.

This clone was counted only a few times. V usage is TRBV28 and J usage is TRBJ1-2; D is perhaps TRBD1 (5 bases). This CDR3 comprises 14 residues. Germline V lookup: CDR1 MDHEN, CDR2 SYDVKM. Trimming cost V 8 bases and J 0 bases, with 13 bases left between them. The CDR3 reads CASLGARANYGYTF. The CDR3 DNA follows: TGTGCCAGCTTAGGGGCACGAGCTAACTATGGCTACACCTTC.

This clone was seen a handful of times. This sequence joins TRBV10-3 and TRBJ2-7, with a possible D match to TRBD2 (6 bases). CDR1 and CDR2 from the germline V gene are ENHRY and SYGVKD. V lost 4 bases to trimming and J lost 6 bases, with 13 bases between them. The CDR3 covers 13 residues. The DNA for the CDR3 is TGTGCCATCAGTGCTGGGCAGGGAGGCGAGCAGTACTTC. It encodes CAISAGQGGEQYF.

This clone was seen a few times. The V and J genes are TRBV28 and TRBJ1-2, with D possibly matching TRBD1 (5 bases). Trimming left V 0 bases short and J 3 bases short, with 14 bases between. The CDR3 is 16 amino acids. Germline V lookup: CDR1 MDHEN, CDR2 SYDVKM. The CDR3 coding sequence is TGTGCCAGCAGTTTATGGTCCAAACGGGACCACTATGGCTACACCTTC. This translates into CASSLWSKRDHYGYTF.

In this sample, this clone turned up a few times. The chain uses TRBV7-2 and TRBJ2-2; 9 nucleotides agree with TRBD1. Trimming removed 6 bases from V and 6 bases from J; junction bases left unmatched: 11. The germline gives CDR1 SGHTA, CDR2 FQGNSA. The CDR3 loop spans 16 amino acids. The chain's CDR3 is CASRVYGQGRPGELFF. For the CDR3, the DNA is TGTGCCAGCAGAGTTTACGGACAGGGGAGGCCCGGGGAGCTGTTTTTT.

This sequence joins TRBV19 and TRBJ2-5; either TRBD1 or TRBD2 may supply D (5 bases each). The V end lost 2 bases, the J end lost 1 base, and 11 bases lay between the germline ends. Germline V gives CDR1 LNHDA, CDR2 SQIVND (reference sequence). The CDR3 runs 15 residues. Written as DNA, the CDR3 is TGTGCCAGTAGTATACGAAAGGGGACCCAAGAGACCCAGTACTTC. It translates to CASSIRKGTQETQYF.